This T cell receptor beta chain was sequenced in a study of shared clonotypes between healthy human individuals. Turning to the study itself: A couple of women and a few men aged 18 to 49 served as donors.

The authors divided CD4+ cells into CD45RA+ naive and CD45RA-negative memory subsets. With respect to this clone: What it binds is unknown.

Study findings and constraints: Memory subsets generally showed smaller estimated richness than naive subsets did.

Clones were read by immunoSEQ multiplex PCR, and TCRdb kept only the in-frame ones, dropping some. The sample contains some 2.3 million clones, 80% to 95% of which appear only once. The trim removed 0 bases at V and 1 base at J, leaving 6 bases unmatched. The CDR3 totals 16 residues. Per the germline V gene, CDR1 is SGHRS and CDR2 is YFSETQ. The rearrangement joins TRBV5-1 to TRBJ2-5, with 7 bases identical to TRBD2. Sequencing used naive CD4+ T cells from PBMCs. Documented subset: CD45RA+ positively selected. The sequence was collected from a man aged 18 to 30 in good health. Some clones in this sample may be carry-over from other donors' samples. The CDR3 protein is CASSLAASGIQETQYF. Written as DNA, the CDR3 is TGCGCCAGCAGCTTGGCGGCTAGCGGTATCCAAGAGACCCAGTACTTC.